The T cell receptor (beta chain) described here comes from a study of blood T cell repertoires in COVID-19. Study-level background: COVID-19 samples collected from the United States, Italy and Spain covered acute and convalescent phases. PBMCs, B-cell-depleted T cells, or T cells were the source of the cDNA or gDNA that made up the material.

Data came from immunoSEQ multiplex PCR; TCRdb stores just in-frame clones and leaves some out. The sample contains 200,000 to 250,000 clones, roughly 84% of which appear only once. The CDR3 sequence is 15 residues long. After removal of 5 bases from V and 7 bases from J, the junction contained 4 bases not matched to a gene. CDR1 is SGHAT, CDR2 FQNNGV, per germline. This clone appeared a single time. Cohorts were based on clinical histories the participants reported. The sequenced sample consisted of PBMCs or T cells enriched from blood (not recorded which). This sequence originates from a woman in her thirties or forties who had recovered from COVID-19. J is TRBJ2-2 and V is TRBV11-2; 13 positions match TRBD2. The CDR3 here is CASSTSGRAFGELFF. DNA for the CDR3: TGTGCCAGCAGCACTAGCGGGAGGGCCTTCGGGGAGCTGTTTTTT.